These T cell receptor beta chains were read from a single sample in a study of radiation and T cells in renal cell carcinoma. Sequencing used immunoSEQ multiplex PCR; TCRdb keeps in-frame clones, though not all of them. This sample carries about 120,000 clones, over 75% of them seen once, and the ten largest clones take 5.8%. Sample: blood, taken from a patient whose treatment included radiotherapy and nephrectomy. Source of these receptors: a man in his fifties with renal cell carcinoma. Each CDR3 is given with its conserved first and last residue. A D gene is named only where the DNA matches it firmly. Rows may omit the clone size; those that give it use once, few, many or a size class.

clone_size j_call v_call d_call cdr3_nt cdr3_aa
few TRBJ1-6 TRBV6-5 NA TGTGCCAGCAGTTATATGAGGGCTTCACCCCTCCACTTT CASSYMRASPLHF
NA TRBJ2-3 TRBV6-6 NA TGTGCCAGCAGTTACCTGACGTCCCCCACAGATACGCAGTATTTT CASSYLTSPTDTQYF
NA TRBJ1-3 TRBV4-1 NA TGCGCCAGCAGCCAAGAGAGGGCAGGCGCTTTGGGGGACACCATATATTTT CASSQERAGALGDTIYF
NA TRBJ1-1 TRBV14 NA TGTGCCAGCAGCCAAGTGTGGGCGGGGGGCACTGAAGCTTTCTTT CASSQVWAGGTEAFF
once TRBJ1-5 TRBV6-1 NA TGTGCCAGCAAGGTTATACAGAATAGCAATCAGCCCCAGCATTTT CASKVIQNSNQPQHF
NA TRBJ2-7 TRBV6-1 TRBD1 TGTGCCAGCAGGATCGGGACAGGGCGCTACGAGCAGTACTTC CASRIGTGRYEQYF
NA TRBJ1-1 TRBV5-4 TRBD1 TGTGCCAGCAGCCATCTGGACAGGGGGAACACTGAAGCTTTCTTT CASSHLDRGNTEAFF
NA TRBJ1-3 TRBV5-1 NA TGCGCCAGCAGCCCCGGTCGCGGGGGCTCTGGAAACACCATATATTTT CASSPGRGGSGNTIYF
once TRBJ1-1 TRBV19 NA TGTGCCAGTAGTTCGCCCCCCGGACAATCCCCCTTTCACACTGAAGCTTTCTTT CASSSPPGQSPFHTEAFF
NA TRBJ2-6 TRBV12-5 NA TGTGCTAGTGGAACTCTCTTGCCCAGCTCTGGGGCCAACGTCCTGACTTTC CASGTLLPSSGANVLTF
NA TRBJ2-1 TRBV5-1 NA TGCGCCAGCACACAGGGGGGGCGCAATGAGCAGTTCTTC CASTQGGRNEQFF
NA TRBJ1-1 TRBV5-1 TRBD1 TGCGCCAGCAGCTCCGCGACAGGGGCAAACACTGAAGCTTTCTTT CASSSATGANTEAFF
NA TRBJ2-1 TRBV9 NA TGTGCCAGCAGCGTAGCGGGCGCATACAATGAGCAGTTCTTC CASSVAGAYNEQFF
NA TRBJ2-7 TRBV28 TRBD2 TGTGCCAGCAGTTTAGGACTAGCGGGAGATGAGCAGTACTTC CASSLGLAGDEQYF
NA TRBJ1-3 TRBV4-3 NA TGCGCCAGCAGCCAAGATTATAGCAAGGGAAGAGAGTCTGGAAACACCATATATTTT CASSQDYSKGRESGNTIYF
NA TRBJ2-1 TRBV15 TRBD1 TGTGCCACCAGCAGAGAAGGGGGCATGGGAGAGCAGTTCTTC CATSREGGMGEQFF
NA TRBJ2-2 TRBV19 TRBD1 TGTGCCAGCACCCGGGAACAGGGGGGATTTTCCGGGGAGCTGTTTTTT CASTREQGGFSGELFF
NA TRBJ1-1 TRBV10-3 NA TGTGCCATCAGTGGGTCTAGTCCCGGGAGGATCACTGAAGCTTTCTTT CAISGSSPGRITEAFF
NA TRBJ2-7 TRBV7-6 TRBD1 TGTGCCAGCAGCTCTACCGGGACAGGGCTGTACGAGCAGTACTTC CASSSTGTGLYEQYF
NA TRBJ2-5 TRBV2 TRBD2 TGTGCCAGCAGGGAACTAGCGGGAGTTGAGACCCAGTACTTC CASRELAGVETQYF
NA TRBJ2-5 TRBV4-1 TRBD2 TGCGCCAGCAGCCAAGACAGCCTAGCGGGGGAAGAGACCCAGTACTTC CASSQDSLAGEETQYF
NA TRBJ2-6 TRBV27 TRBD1 TGTGCCAGCGCATCAGGGGGCGCAGATGGGGCCAACGTCCTGACTTTC CASASGGADGANVLTF
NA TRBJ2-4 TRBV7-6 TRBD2 TGTGCCAGCAGCTTAGGAGCAGGGAGGGTAGACATTCAGTACTTC CASSLGAGRVDIQYF
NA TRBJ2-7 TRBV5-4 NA TGTGCCAGCAGCCTCGGACAGTCCTACGAGCAGTACTTC CASSLGQSYEQYF
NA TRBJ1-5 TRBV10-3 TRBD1 TGTGCCATCGGGGGACAGGGGAATCAGCCCCAGCATTTT CAIGGQGNQPQHF
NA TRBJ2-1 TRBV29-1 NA TGCAGCGTTGTGCCCCGGGCCAATGAGCAGTTCTTC CSVVPRANEQFF
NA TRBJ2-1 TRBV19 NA TGTGCCAGTAGTATATACAATGAGCAGTTCTTC CASSIYNEQFF
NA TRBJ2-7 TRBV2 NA TGTGCCAGCAGGCTACAGGGGGGGCACGAGCAGTACTTC CASRLQGGHEQYF
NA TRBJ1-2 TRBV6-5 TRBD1 TGTGCCAGCAGTCCCCAGGCGACAGGGGCCTATGGCTACACCTTC CASSPQATGAYGYTF
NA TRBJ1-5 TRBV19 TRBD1 TGTGCCAGTAGTGACACGGGACAGGGGGCGGATAATCAGCCCCAGCATTTT CASSDTGQGADNQPQHF
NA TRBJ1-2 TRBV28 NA TGTGCCAGCACCCCGCGAGAGGACTATGGCTACACCTTC CASTPREDYGYTF
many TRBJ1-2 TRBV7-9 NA TGTGCCAGCAGCCTTACCTCATACGGCTACACCTTC CASSLTSYGYTF
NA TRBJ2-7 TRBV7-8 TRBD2 TGTGCCAGCATCCCTAGCGGGAGGGCCAGTTACGAGCAGTACTTC CASIPSGRASYEQYF
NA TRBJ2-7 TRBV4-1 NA TGCGCCAGCCGGGATTCCTACGAGCAGTACTTC CASRDSYEQYF
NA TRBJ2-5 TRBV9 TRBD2 TGTGCCAGCGGCGGGACTAGCGGGAGGGCCAGAGAGACCCAGTACTTC CASGGTSGRARETQYF
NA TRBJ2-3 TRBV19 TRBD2 TGTGCCAGTAGTCTGGCTAGCGGGCTCACAGATACGCAGTATTTT CASSLASGLTDTQYF
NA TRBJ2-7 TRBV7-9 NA TGTGCCAGCAGCTTACTTTACGAGCAGTACTTC CASSLLYEQYF
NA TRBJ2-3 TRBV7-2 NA TGTGCCAGCAGCTTAGCCGGGACTAGCACAGATACGCAGTATTTT CASSLAGTSTDTQYF
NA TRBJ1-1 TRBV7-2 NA TGTGCCAGCAGCTGGACAGTTACGCTGAACACTGAAGCTTTCTTT CASSWTVTLNTEAFF
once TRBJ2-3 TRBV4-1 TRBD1 TGCGCCAGCAGCCAAGGGGACAGGGTCAACACAGATACGCAGTATTTT CASSQGDRVNTDTQYF
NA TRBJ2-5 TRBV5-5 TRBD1 TGTGCCAGCAGAATGGGACAGGGACAAGAGACCCAGTACTTC CASRMGQGQETQYF
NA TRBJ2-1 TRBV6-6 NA TGTGCCAGCAGTTACTCCGGAGGGCAGGGGTGGAATGAGCAGTTCTTC CASSYSGGQGWNEQFF
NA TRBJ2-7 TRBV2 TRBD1 TGTGCCAGCGGACAAGACAGGGGAGACGACGAGCAGTACTTC CASGQDRGDDEQYF
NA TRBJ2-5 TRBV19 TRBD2 TGTGCCAGTACCCCCGGGAGCGGGGCTTACGAGACCCAGTACTTC CASTPGSGAYETQYF
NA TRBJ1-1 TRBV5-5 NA TGTGCCAGCAGCTTGCAGTGGAAAAACACTGAAGCTTTCTTT CASSLQWKNTEAFF
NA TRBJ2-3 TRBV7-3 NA TGTGCCAGCAGCTCCAGCCTCCTAGATACGCAGTATTTT CASSSSLLDTQYF
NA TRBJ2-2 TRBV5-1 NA TGCGCCAGCAGCTTCGGCAGGGCACGACTACTCCGAGGCACCGGGGAGCTGTTTTTT CASSFGRARLLRGTGELFF
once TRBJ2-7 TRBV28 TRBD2 TGTGCCAGCACCGATAGCGGGAGGGCCAGGACTTTCGAGCAGTACTTC CASTDSGRARTFEQYF
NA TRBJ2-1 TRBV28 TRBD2 TGTGCCAGCAGCCGACTAGCGGGCACCCCGGGGTACAATGAGCAGTTCTTC CASSRLAGTPGYNEQFF
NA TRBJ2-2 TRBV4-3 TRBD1 TGCGCCAGCAGCCAAGGGACAGGGCACACCGGGGAGCTGTTTTTT CASSQGTGHTGELFF
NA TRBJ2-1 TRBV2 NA TGTGCCAGCAGTGTCCAGGGGACCTACAATGAGCAGTTCTTC CASSVQGTYNEQFF
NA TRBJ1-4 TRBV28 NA TGTGCCAGCGACGGGGCAACTAATGAAAAACTGTTTTTT CASDGATNEKLFF
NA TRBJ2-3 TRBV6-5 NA TGTGCCAGCAGTTGGACTACAGGGTTGGGCACAGATACGCAGTATTTT CASSWTTGLGTDTQYF
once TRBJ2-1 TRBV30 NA TGTGCCTGGATAAAAATAACCTCCTACAATGAGCAGTTCTTC CAWIKITSYNEQFF
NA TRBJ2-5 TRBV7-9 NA TGTGCCAGCAGCTGGTACCAAGAGACCCAGTACTTC CASSWYQETQYF
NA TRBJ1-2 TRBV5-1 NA TGCGCCAGCAGCACAAGACAAAGTGGCTATGGCTACACCTTC CASSTRQSGYGYTF
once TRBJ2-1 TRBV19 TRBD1 TGTGCCAGTTTAGGACAGGGGGGAGTGAATGAGCAGTTCTTC CASLGQGGVNEQFF
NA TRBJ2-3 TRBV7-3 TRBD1 TGTGCCAGCAGTTACACAGGGGCAGATACGCAGTATTTT CASSYTGADTQYF
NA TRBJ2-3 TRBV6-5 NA TGTGCCAGCAGTTACGGAGGGGGCGTTAGCACAGATACGCAGTATTTT CASSYGGGVSTDTQYF